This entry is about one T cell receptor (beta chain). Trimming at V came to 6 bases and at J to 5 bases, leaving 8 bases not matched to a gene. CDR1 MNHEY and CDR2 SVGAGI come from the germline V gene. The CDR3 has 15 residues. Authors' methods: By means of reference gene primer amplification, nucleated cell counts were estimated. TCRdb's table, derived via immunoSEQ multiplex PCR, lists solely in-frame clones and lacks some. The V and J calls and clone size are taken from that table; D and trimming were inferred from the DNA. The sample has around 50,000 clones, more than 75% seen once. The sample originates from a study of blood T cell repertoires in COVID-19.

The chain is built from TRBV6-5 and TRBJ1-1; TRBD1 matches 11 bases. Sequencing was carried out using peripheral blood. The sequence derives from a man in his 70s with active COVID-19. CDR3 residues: CASRGQGARRTEAFF. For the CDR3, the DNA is TGTGCCAGCAGAGGACAGGGGGCAAGAAGGACTGAAGCTTTCTTT.